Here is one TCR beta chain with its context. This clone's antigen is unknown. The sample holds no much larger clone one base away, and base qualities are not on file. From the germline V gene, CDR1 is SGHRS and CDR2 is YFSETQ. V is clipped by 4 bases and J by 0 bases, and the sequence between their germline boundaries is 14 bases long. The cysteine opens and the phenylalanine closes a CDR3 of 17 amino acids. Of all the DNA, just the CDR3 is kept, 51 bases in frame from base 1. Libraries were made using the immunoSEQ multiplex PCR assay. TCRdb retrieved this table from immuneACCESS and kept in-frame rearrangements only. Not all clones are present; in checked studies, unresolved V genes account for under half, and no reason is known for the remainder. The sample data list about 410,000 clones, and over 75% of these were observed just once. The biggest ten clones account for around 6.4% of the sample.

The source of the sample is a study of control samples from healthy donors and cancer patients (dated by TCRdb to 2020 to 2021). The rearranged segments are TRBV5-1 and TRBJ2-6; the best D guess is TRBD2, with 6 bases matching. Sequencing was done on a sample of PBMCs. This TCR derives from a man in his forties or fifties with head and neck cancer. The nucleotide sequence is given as TGCGCCAGCAGCATTTGGGGGGAGAGCTCTGGGGCCAACGTCCTGACTTTC. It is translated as CASSIWGESSGANVLTF.